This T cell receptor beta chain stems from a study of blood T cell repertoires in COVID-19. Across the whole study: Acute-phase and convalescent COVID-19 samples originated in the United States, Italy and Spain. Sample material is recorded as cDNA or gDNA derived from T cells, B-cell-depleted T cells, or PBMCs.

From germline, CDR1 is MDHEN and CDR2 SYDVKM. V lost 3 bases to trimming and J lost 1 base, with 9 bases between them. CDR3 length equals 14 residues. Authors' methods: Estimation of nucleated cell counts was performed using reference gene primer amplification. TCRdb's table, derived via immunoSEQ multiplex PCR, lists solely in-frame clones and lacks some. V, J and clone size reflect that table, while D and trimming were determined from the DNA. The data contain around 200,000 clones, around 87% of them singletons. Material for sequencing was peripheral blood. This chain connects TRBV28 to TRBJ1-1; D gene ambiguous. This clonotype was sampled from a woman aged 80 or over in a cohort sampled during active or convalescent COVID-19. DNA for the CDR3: TGTGCCAGCAGTTTGAGGGTCGCGAACACTGAAGCTTTCTTT. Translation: CASSLRVANTEAFF.